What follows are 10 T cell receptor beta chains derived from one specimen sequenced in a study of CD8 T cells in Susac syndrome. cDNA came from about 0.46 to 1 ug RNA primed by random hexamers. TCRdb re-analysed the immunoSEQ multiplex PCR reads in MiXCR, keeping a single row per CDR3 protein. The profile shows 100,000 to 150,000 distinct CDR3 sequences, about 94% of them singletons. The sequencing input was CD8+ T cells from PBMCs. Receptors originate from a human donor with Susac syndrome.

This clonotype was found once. As DNA, the CDR3 is TGTGCCAGCAGTGAACTCTCGGGGGGGTACTACGAGCAGTACTTC. This sequence encodes CASSELSGGYYEQYF. V and J are TRBV6-1 and TRBJ2-7, with 8 bases fitting TRBD2. This CDR3 has 15 residues. Germline V gives CDR1 MNHNS, CDR2 SASEGT. V dropped 2 bases and J dropped 3; count of bases not matched to a gene: 6.

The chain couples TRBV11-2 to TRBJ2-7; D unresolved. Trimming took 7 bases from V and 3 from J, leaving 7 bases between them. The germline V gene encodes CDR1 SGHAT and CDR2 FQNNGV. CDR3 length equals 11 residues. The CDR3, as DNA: TGTGCCAGCACGCTGGACTACGAGCAGTACTTC. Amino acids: CASTLDYEQYF. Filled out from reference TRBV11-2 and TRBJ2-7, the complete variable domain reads EAGVAQSPRYKIIEKRQSVAFWCNPISGHATLYWYQQILGQGPKLLIQFQNNGVVDDSQLPKDRFSAERLKGVDSTLKIQPAKLEDSAVYLCASTLDYEQYFGPGTRLTVT.

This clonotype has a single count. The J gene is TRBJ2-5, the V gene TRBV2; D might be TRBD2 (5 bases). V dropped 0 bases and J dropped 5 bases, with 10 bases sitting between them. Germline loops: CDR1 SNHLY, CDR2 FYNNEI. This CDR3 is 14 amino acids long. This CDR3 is CASSEAGSGETQYF. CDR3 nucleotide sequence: TGTGCCAGCAGTGAAGCGGGGAGTGGGGAGACCCAGTACTTC. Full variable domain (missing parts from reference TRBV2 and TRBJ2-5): EPEVTQTPSHQVTQMGQEVILRCVPISNHLYFYWYRQILGQKVEFLVSFYNNEISEKSEIFDDQFSVERPDGSNFTLKIRSTKLEDSAMYFCASSEAGSGETQYFGPGTRLLVL.

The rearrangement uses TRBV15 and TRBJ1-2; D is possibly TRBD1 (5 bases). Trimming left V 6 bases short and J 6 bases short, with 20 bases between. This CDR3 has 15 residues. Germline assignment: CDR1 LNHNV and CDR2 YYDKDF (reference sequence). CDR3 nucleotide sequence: TGTGCCACCAGTTTAAGGGGTAGCCCTGACGATGGCTACACCTTC. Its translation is CATSLRGSPDDGYTF.

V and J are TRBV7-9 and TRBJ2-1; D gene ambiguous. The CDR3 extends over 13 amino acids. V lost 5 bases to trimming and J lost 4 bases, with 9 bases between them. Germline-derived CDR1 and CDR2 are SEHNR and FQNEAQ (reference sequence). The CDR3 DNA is TGTGCCAGCAGCATGACTGAATACAATGAGCAGTTCTTC. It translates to CASSMTEYNEQFF. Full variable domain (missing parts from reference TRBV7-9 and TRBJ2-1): DTGVSQNPRHKITKRGQNVTFRCDPISEHNRLYWYRQTLGQGPEFLTYFQNEAQLEKSRLLSDRFSAERPKGSFSTLEIQRTEQGDSAMYLCASSMTEYNEQFFGPGTRLTVL.

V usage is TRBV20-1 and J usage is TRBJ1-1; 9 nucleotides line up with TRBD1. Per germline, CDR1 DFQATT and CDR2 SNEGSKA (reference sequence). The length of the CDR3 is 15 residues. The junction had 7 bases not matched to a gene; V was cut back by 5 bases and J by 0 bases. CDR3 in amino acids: CSADWTGEVNTEAFF. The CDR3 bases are TGCAGTGCTGATTGGACAGGGGAGGTGAACACTGAAGCTTTCTTT.

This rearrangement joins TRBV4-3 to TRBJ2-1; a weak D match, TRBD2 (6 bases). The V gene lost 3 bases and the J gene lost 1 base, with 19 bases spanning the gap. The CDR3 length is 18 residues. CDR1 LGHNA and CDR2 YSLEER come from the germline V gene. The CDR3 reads CASSHDINSGKSYNEQFF. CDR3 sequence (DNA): TGCGCCAGCAGCCATGACATAAATAGCGGAAAATCCTACAATGAGCAGTTCTTC.

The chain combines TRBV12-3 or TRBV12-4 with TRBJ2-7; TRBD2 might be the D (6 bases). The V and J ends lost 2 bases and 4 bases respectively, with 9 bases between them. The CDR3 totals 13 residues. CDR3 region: CASSLLGGYEQYF. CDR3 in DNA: TGTGCCAGCAGTTTACTCGGGGGTTACGAGCAGTACTTC.

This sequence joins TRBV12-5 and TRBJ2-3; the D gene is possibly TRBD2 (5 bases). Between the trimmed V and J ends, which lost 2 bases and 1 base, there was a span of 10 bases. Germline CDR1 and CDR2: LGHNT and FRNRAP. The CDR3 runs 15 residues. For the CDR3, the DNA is TGTGCTAGTGGTTTGCCAAGCGGCCGCACAGATACGCAGTATTTT. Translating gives CASGLPSGRTDTQYF. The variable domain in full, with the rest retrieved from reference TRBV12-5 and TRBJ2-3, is DARVTQTPRHKVTEMGQEVTMRCQPILGHNTVFWYRQTMMQGLELLAYFRNRAPLDDSGMPKDRFSAEMPDATLATLKIQPSEPRDSAVYFCASGLPSGRTDTQYFGPGTRLTVL.

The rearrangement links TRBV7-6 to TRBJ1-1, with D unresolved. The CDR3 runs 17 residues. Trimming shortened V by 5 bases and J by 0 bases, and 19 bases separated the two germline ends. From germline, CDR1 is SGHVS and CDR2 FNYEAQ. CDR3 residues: CASSPQESQLMNTEAFF. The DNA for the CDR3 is TGTGCCAGCAGCCCGCAGGAGTCACAGCTCATGAACACTGAAGCTTTCTTT.